This is a list of T cell receptor beta chains from one sample in a study of T cell responses to AZD1222 COVID-19 vaccine. TCRdb's table, derived via immunoSEQ multiplex PCR, lists solely in-frame clones and lacks some. The repertoire holds about 110,000 clones, with 87% as singletons. Material: peripheral blood, obtained on day 0 of AZD1222 vaccination. The receptors come from an adult in good health. The CDR3 runs from the conserved cysteine through the conserved F or W. A D gene is named only where the DNA matches it firmly. The size entry is marked missing in some rows and otherwise reads once, few, many or a size class.

size	V	D	J	DNA	CDR3
-	TRBV28	-	TRBJ2-4	TGTGCCAGCAGTGCTGGACCCTCCGGAAACATTCAGTACTTC	CASSAGPSGNIQYF
-	TRBV5-1	TRBD2	TRBJ2-7	TGCGCCAGCAGCGTCGGACTAGCGGGAGGGAGCGAGCAGTACTTC	CASSVGLAGGSEQYF
-	TRBV10-3	-	TRBJ2-3	TGTGCCATCAGTGAGAGCTTCGATACAGATACGCAGTATTTT	CAISESFDTDTQYF
-	TRBV10-2	-	TRBJ2-3	TGCGCCAGCAGTGGTAGCGATTCGCGGTATTTT	CASSGSDSRYF
-	TRBV10-3	-	TRBJ2-5	TGTGCCATCAGTAGGGACACCCAAGAGACCCAGTACTTC	CAISRDTQETQYF
-	TRBV6-6	TRBD1	TRBJ1-4	TGTGCCAGCATCACAGGGGGAAAAGATGAAAAACTGTTTTTT	CASITGGKDEKLFF
-	TRBV3-1/TRBV3-2	-	TRBJ2-1	TGTGCCAGCAGCCAAGATTTAGAAAATGAGCAGTTCTTC	CASSQDLENEQFF
-	TRBV7-2	-	TRBJ2-7	TGTGCCAGCAGCTTAGGCAGCGGATTTGACGAGCAGTACTTC	CASSLGSGFDEQYF
-	TRBV10-3	-	TRBJ1-1	TGTGCCATCAGTGGGGGGCCCAACACTGAAGCTTTCTTT	CAISGGPNTEAFF
-	TRBV10-3	TRBD1	TRBJ1-2	TGTGCCATCAGTTCAGGGGGTAGCTACACCTTC	CAISSGGSYTF
-	TRBV21-1	-	TRBJ2-5	TGTGCCAGCAGCAAAGAGGTCGGTCTCCAAGAGACCCAGTACTTC	CASSKEVGLQETQYF
-	TRBV6-5	-	TRBJ2-7	TGTGCCAGCAGCCCGACGAAGGCGGGGGAGCAGTACTTC	CASSPTKAGEQYF
-	TRBV11-3	-	TRBJ2-1	TGTGCCAGCAGCCCAGATCTTAGGAGTGAGCAGTTCTTC	CASSPDLRSEQFF
-	TRBV11-3	-	TRBJ2-3	TGTGCCAGCAGCCCTCCTACCACAGATACGCAGTATTTT	CASSPPTTDTQYF
-	TRBV6-5	TRBD1	TRBJ1-5	TGTGCCAGCAGGCGACAGGGGCGCGATCAGCCCCAGCATTTT	CASRRQGRDQPQHF
-	TRBV6-5	-	TRBJ1-2	TGTGCCAGCAAGCCTCTCGGGGATGGCTACACCTTC	CASKPLGDGYTF
once	TRBV29-1	-	TRBJ1-1	TGCAGCGTTGACTCGGTGAACACTGAAGCTTTCTTT	CSVDSVNTEAFF
few	TRBV6-2/TRBV6-3	TRBD2	TRBJ2-2	TGTGCCAGCAGTCGACTAGCGGGAGCGACGACCGGGGAGCTGTTTTTT	CASSRLAGATTGELFF
-	TRBV19	-	TRBJ2-2	TGTGCCAGTAGTAACGGGCCGAACACCGGGGAGCTGTTTTTT	CASSNGPNTGELFF
-	TRBV5-1	-	TRBJ2-5	TGCGCCAGCAGCTTGGAGGGACCCCCCCAAGAGACCCAGTACTTC	CASSLEGPPQETQYF
-	TRBV5-8	-	TRBJ1-2	TGTGCCAGCAGCTTGGAACAGGAGTTTAACTATGGCTACACCTTC	CASSLEQEFNYGYTF
-	TRBV7-2	TRBD1	TRBJ1-3	TGTGCCAGCAGCTCGACAGGGCTGGCTGGAAACACCATATATTTT	CASSSTGLAGNTIYF
-	TRBV28	TRBD2	TRBJ2-3	TGTGCCAGCAGCTACGGGACTATCGCACGCACAGATACGCAGTATTTT	CASSYGTIARTDTQYF
-	TRBV2	-	TRBJ1-1	TGTGCCAGCAGTCGGAGGGGGAACACTGAAGCTTTCTTT	CASSRRGNTEAFF